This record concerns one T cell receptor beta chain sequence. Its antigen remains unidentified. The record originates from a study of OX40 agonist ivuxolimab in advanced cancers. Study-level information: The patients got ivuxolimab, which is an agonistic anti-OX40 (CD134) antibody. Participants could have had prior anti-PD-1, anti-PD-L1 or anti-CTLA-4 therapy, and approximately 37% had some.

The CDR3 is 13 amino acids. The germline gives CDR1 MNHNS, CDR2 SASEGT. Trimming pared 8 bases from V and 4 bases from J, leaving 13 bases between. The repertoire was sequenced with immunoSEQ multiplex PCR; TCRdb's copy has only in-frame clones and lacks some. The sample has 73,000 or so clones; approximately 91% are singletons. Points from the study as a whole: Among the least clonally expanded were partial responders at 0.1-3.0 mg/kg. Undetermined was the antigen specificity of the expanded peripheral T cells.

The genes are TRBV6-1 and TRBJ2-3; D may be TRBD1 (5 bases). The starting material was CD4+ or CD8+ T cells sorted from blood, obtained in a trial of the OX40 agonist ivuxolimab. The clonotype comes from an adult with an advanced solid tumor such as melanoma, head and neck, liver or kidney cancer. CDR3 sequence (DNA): TGTGCCAGCCCAAGGGGTGAAGCAGATACGCAGTATTTT. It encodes CASPRGEADTQYF.